Below, 29 T cell receptor beta chains from the same sample are listed, as sequenced in a study of response to subunit inactivated influenza vaccine. From the RT-PCR reads, TCRdb called clonotypes with MiXCR, one entry per CDR3 protein. Of hundreds of thousands of distinct CDR3 sequences in the sample, over 25% were seen once. Source: CD4+ T cells sorted from PBMCs, taken 4 to 6 days after vaccination. These TCRs come from a man aged 50 to 60 who received an inactivated influenza vaccine.

CDR3 protein: CASSRLGLAGGKETQYF. CDR3 sequence (DNA): TGTGCCAGCAGCCGCTTAGGGCTAGCGGGAGGAAAGGAGACCCAGTACTTC. V gene TRBV7-9 combines with J gene TRBJ2-5; 11 bases match TRBD2. The J segment lost 5 bases and the V segment lost 5 bases, leaving 13 bases of the junction unmatched. Germline V gene data show CDR1 as SEHNR and CDR2 as FQNEAQ (reference sequence). The CDR3 has 17 amino acids.

The sample holds one count of this clonotype. V and J are TRBV5-6 and TRBJ2-3; 7 positions agree with TRBD1. The germline gives CDR1 SGHDT, CDR2 YYEEEE. There are 16 residues in the CDR3. The V segment lost 2 bases and the J segment 2 bases; nucleotides outside the gene matches: 8. Here the CDR3 reads CASSLGGQSITDTQYF. The CDR3 nucleotides read TGTGCCAGCAGCTTAGGGGGACAGTCAATCACAGATACGCAGTATTTT.

This chain connects TRBV7-2 to TRBJ2-7, with 7 bases identical to TRBD1. CDR1 and CDR2 from the germline V gene are SGHTA and FQGNSA. Germline trimming cut 1 base from V and 2 bases from J; bases unmatched to any gene: 11. The CDR3 sequence is 17 residues long. Written as DNA, the CDR3 is TGTGCCAGCAGCTTAGTGTCGGGACAGATTAAAGCCTACGAGCAGTACTTC. This sequence encodes CASSLVSGQIKAYEQYF.

This clonotype has a count of ten or more. The junction and the germline gene differ at one end; a read error may be behind it. The rearrangement joins TRBV20-1 to TRBJ1-1; 7 bases align to TRBD1. The CDR3 has 13 amino acids. Germline V gene data show CDR1 as DFQATT and CDR2 as SNEGSKA (reference sequence). CDR3 nucleotide sequence: TGCAGTGCAAGAGAGGGGGCGTACACTGAAGCTTTCTTT. It codes for CSAREGAYTEAFF.

This sequence joins TRBV6-2 or TRBV6-3 and TRBJ2-2, with a tentative D call TRBD2 (6 bases). From germline, CDR1 is MNHEY and CDR2 SVGEGT. Trimming took 6 bases from V and 0 from J, leaving 20 bases between them. The CDR3 length is 18 residues. CDR3 region: CASSRAMSRGANTGELFF. The DNA for the CDR3 is TGTGCCAGCAGCCGCGCAATGTCGCGGGGCGCGAACACCGGGGAGCTGTTTTTT.

This clonotype was counted a few times. V and J are TRBV12-3 or TRBV12-4 and TRBJ2-2; either TRBD1 or TRBD2 may fit D (7 bases each). CDR3 length equals 15 residues. V was cut by 6 bases and J by 3 bases, with 14 bases left in between. CDR3 amino acids: CASRQTGRDTGELFF. In DNA form, the CDR3 reads TGTGCCAGCAGACAGACAGGGAGGGACACCGGGGAGCTGTTTTTT.

This clonotype showed up just a few times. J is TRBJ2-1 and V is TRBV5-6, with 7 bases matching TRBD2. The CDR3 has 15 residues. Germline V lookup: CDR1 SGHDT, CDR2 YYEEEE. V shed 4 bases and J 3 bases; nucleotides not matched to a gene: 7. In nucleotides, the CDR3 is TGTGCCAGCAGCCGCACTAGCGCGTACTACAATGAGCAGTTCTTC. It translates to CASSRTSAYYNEQFF.

This rearrangement joins TRBV5-1 to TRBJ2-3, with 12 bases fitting TRBD2. The germline V gene encodes CDR1 SGHRS and CDR2 YFSETQ. Losses at the gene ends were 5 bases for V and 2 bases for J; bases not matched to a gene: 6. This CDR3 contains 16 residues. This chain's CDR3 is CASRASGGATTDTQYF. CDR3 DNA sequence: TGCGCCAGCAGAGCTAGCGGGGGGGCCACCACAGATACGCAGTATTTT. Together with reference TRBV5-1 and TRBJ2-3, the CDR3 gives the full variable domain: KAGVTQTPRYLIKTRGQQVTLSCSPISGHRSVSWYQQTPGQGLQFLFEYFSETQRNKGNFPGRFSGRQFSNSRSEMNVSTLELGDSALYLCASRASGGATTDTQYFGPGTRLTVL.

There are a few counts of this clonotype. The rearrangement joins TRBV4-2 to TRBJ2-6; D possibly matches TRBD1 or TRBD2 (5 bases each). The CDR3 contains 17 residues. Trimming took 0 bases from V and 0 from J, leaving 9 bases between them. Germline V CDR1 and CDR2: LGHNA, YNFKEQ. The CDR3 region is CASSQDMGRSGANVLTF. CDR3 sequence (DNA): TGTGCCAGCAGCCAAGATATGGGACGCTCTGGGGCCAACGTCCTGACTTTC.

This clonotype occurred a few times. The V gene is TRBV19, the J gene TRBJ2-5, with D unclear. The V gene's germline CDR1 is LNHDA and CDR2 SQIVND (reference sequence). V lost 3 bases, J lost 0 bases, and 5 bases lay in between. The CDR3 totals 13 residues. CDR3 bases: TGTGCCAGTAGTATCATTAACCAAGAGACCCAGTACTTC. Translation gives CASSIINQETQYF.

For the CDR3, the DNA is TGTGCTAGTGATACTGGACAGGGACGGGGCTACACCTTC. Amino acids: CASDTGQGRGYTF. The V and J genes are TRBV12-5 and TRBJ1-2, with TRBD1 matching over 8 bases. The V and J ends lost 7 bases and 8 bases, in that order; junction bases with no gene match: 9. CDR1 and CDR2 (germline): LGHNT, FRNRAP. This CDR3 has 13 amino acids.

The CDR3 DNA reads as TGTGCCAGCTCACTAACGACAGGGGTGAACACCGGGGAGCTGTTTTTT. It encodes CASSLTTGVNTGELFF. This chain connects TRBV18 to TRBJ2-2, with 8 bases identical to TRBD1. The length of the CDR3 is 16 residues. V lost 4 bases to trimming and J lost 1 base; unmatched junction nucleotides: 5. From germline, CDR1 is KGHSH and CDR2 LQKENI.

This clonotype was counted between two and nine times. The gene calls are TRBV28 and TRBJ1-1; D is perhaps TRBD1 (5 bases). The CDR3 consists of 16 residues. The V gene lost 1 base and the J gene lost 5 bases, with 17 bases spanning the gap. Germline assignment: CDR1 MDHEN and CDR2 SYDVKM. In DNA form, the CDR3 reads TGTGCCAGCAGTTTATATCCGGACCACGAGGGGACTGAAGCTTTCTTT. Protein sequence: CASSLYPDHEGTEAFF.

This chain connects TRBV11-2 to TRBJ2-1, with TRBD2 matching over 11 bases. Germline V lookup: CDR1 SGHAT, CDR2 FQNNGV. The V gene end was trimmed by 0 bases and the J gene end by 4 bases; junction bases not matched to a gene: 2. The CDR3 totals 16 residues. The CDR3 sequence is CASSLDTSGRYNEQFF. The CDR3 coding sequence is TGTGCCAGCAGCTTAGATACTAGCGGGAGATACAATGAGCAGTTCTTC.

This clonotype came up a few times. The V and J genes are TRBV7-8 and TRBJ2-3; 11 positions agree with TRBD2. J was trimmed by 10 bases and V by 4 bases; bases with no gene match: 7. The CDR3 loop spans 14 amino acids. The germline gives CDR1 SGHVS, CDR2 FQNEAQ. The CDR3 protein is CASSSSPGLAAQYF. As DNA, the CDR3 is TGTGCCAGCAGCTCCAGTCCGGGACTAGCGGCGCAGTATTTT. Complete variable domain (other parts from reference TRBV7-8 and TRBJ2-3): GAGVSQSPRYKVAKRGQDVALRCDPISGHVSLFWYQQALGQGPEFLTYFQNEAQLDKSGLPSDRFFAERPEGSVSTLKIQRTQQEDSAVYLCASSSSPGLAAQYFGPGTRLTVL.

This clonotype was counted a few times. The chain uses TRBV12-3 or TRBV12-4 and TRBJ2-5, with 9 nucleotides matching TRBD1. The CDR3 runs to 14 residues. After removal of 4 bases from V and 5 bases from J, the junction contained 5 bases not matched to a gene. The DNA of the CDR3 is TGTGCCAGCAGTTGGGACAGGGAGTTGGAGACCCAGTACTTC. As protein: CASSWDRELETQYF.

The gene calls are TRBV28 and TRBJ1-1; possibly TRBD1 for D (5 bases). The CDR3 length is 15 residues. Germline assignment: CDR1 MDHEN and CDR2 SYDVKM. The ends were cut back, 6 bases at V and 0 bases at J, with 14 bases in the middle. Here the CDR3 reads CASSPGHLMNTEAFF. As DNA, the CDR3 is TGTGCCAGCAGCCCAGGACATCTCATGAACACTGAAGCTTTCTTT.

The chain is built from TRBV5-1 and TRBJ2-5, with 11 bases identical to TRBD2. The V segment lost 0 bases and the J segment 2 bases; nucleotides outside the gene matches: 9. CDR3 length: 18 residues. CDR1 is SGHRS and CDR2 is YFSETQ in the germline V gene. As DNA, the CDR3 is TGCGCCAGCAGCTTGGTGCCTTTGGGACTAGCGGCTCAAGAGACCCAGTACTTC. Its translation: CASSLVPLGLAAQETQYF.

This clonotype was seen a few times. The V gene is TRBV10-3, the J gene TRBJ2-7; perhaps TRBD1 as D (5 bases). V dropped 4 bases and J dropped 1 base, with 14 bases sitting between them. From germline, CDR1 is ENHRY and CDR2 SYGVKD. This CDR3 region has 15 residues. This CDR3 is CAISAGGHYSYEQYF. CDR3 bases: TGTGCCATCAGTGCGGGCGGACATTATTCCTACGAGCAGTACTTC.

This clonotype was detected a few times. The rearrangement uses TRBV5-1 and TRBJ2-5; tentatively, D is TRBD2 (6 bases). Germline V gene sequence: CDR1 SGHRS, CDR2 YFSETQ. CDR3 length: 14 residues. V was trimmed by 1 base and J by 4 bases, leaving 11 bases between them. The CDR3 protein is CASSLFGGGETQYF. Here the CDR3 DNA reads TGCGCCAGCAGCTTGTTCGGGGGTGGAGAGACCCAGTACTTC.

The chain joins TRBV28 to TRBJ2-7; 7 bases match TRBD1. The CDR3 has 13 amino acids. Germline CDR1 and CDR2: MDHEN and SYDVKM. The CDR3 DNA is TGTGCTCATTGTCAAGGGACAGCCTACGAGCAGTACTTC. Its translation is CAHCQGTAYEQYF.

In its sample, this clonotype was seen a few times. The rearrangement links TRBV20-1 to TRBJ2-1; 11 bases fit TRBD2. CDR1 and CDR2 (germline): DFQATT, SNEGSKA (reference sequence). This CDR3 comprises 16 residues. V was pared by 5 bases and J by 13 bases, with 19 bases of the junction left unmatched. The CDR3 DNA sequence: TGCAGTGCTTTACCAACTAGCGGGAGAGGCGGATCGATTCAGTTCTTC. Protein: CSALPTSGRGGSIQFF.

This clonotype came up a few times. V gene TRBV29-1 combines with J gene TRBJ2-7, with a possible D match to TRBD1 (7 bases). This CDR3 contains 14 residues. V was pared by 7 bases and J by 3 bases, with 19 bases between. Looked up from germline, CDR1 is SQVTM and CDR2 is ANQGSEA. The CDR3 DNA reads as TGCAGCGCCGCGGGACAGCTAGATAGCTACGAGCAGTACTTC. Its translation: CSAAGQLDSYEQYF.

This chain uses TRBV7-8 with TRBJ2-7; D gene uncertain. CDR3 size: 15 residues. Trimming left V 1 base short and J 3 bases short, with 13 bases between. Germline assignment: CDR1 SGHVS and CDR2 FQNEAQ. CDR3 DNA sequence: TGTGCCAGCAGCTTAGGGGCTAAAACTAACTACGAGCAGTACTTC. Translation: CASSLGAKTNYEQYF.

The table lists this clonotype with a few counts. The chain carries TRBV7-2 and TRBJ1-2; D might be TRBD1 (5 bases). The V and J ends lost 1 base and 6 bases respectively, with 18 bases between them. The CDR3 runs to 16 residues. CDR1 and CDR2 from the germline V gene are SGHTA and FQGNSA. In DNA form, the CDR3 reads TGTGCCAGCAGCTTAGGTTTAGTGAGGGGCAAAGATGGCTACACCTTC. This encodes CASSLGLVRGKDGYTF.

V usage is TRBV20-1 and J usage is TRBJ2-7; TRBD2 agrees at 8 bases. Germline V gene lookup returns CDR1 DFQATT and CDR2 SNEGSKA (reference sequence). Trimming cost V 0 bases and J 4 bases; bases outside gene matches: 8. The CDR3 loop spans 15 amino acids. CDR3 residues: CSARETAGAGYEQYF. The CDR3 nucleotides read TGCAGTGCTAGAGAAACAGCGGGGGCTGGGTACGAGCAGTACTTC.

In this sample, this clonotype turned up a few times. The chain employs TRBV24-1 and TRBJ2-2; D may match TRBD1 or TRBD2 (5 bases each). This CDR3 comprises 17 residues. Germline V gene lookup returns CDR1 KGHDR and CDR2 SFDVKD. V was pared by 4 bases and J by 0 bases, with 14 bases between. This CDR3 is CATSDPGTQANTGELFF. DNA for the CDR3: TGTGCCACCAGTGACCCCGGGACGCAAGCGAACACCGGGGAGCTGTTTTTT.

This clonotype was detected a few times. The chain is built from TRBV20-1 and TRBJ1-6; D may be TRBD1 (5 bases). Trimming took off 2 bases at V and 10 bases at J, with 12 bases between the two ends. Germline CDR1 and CDR2: DFQATT and SNEGSKA (reference sequence). The CDR3 runs to 13 residues. Here the CDR3 reads CSARRQGRSPLHF. The CDR3 region has the DNA TGCAGTGCTAGAAGGCAGGGTCGGTCACCCCTCCACTTT.

This clonotype was picked up a small number of times. This chain uses TRBV7-8 with TRBJ2-1, with 7 bases aligning to TRBD2. The V gene's germline CDR1 is SGHVS and CDR2 FQNEAQ. V dropped 5 bases and J dropped 4; count of bases not matched to a gene: 11. The CDR3 totals 16 residues. The DNA for the CDR3 is TGTGCCAGCAGCCAACTCGGCGGGAGACAATACAATGAGCAGTTCTTC. It specifies CASSQLGGRQYNEQFF.